A single sample gave rise to the 27 T cell receptor beta chains below, sequenced in a study of T-cell reconstitution after alpha-beta-depleted transplantation in children. As it was prepared, the TCRbeta library received unique molecular identifiers. From the PCR reads, TCRdb called clonotypes with MiXCR, one entry per CDR3 protein. The sample lists over 200,000 distinct CDR3 sequences; 7.5% to 9.5% were seen once. The source was PBMCs, mostly from graft donor cells, collected 360 days after TCRalphabeta/CD19-depleted stem cell transplant. The source of these receptors is a male patient between 2 and 10 years old who had a stem cell transplant for acute myeloid leukemia, so the T cells may come from the graft donor.

This clonotype has a count of ten or more. The V call is TRBV6-5, the J call TRBJ1-6; D gene ambiguous. This CDR3 contains 13 residues. The V end was cut by 2 bases, the J end by 10 bases, with 9 bases between. The germline CDR1 and CDR2 sequences are MNHEY and SVGAGI. The CDR3 DNA sequence: TGTGCCAGCAGTTACGGGGTTCGATCACCCCTCCACTTT. This encodes CASSYGVRSPLHF.

The chain couples TRBV20-1 to TRBJ2-5; D not resolved. CDR3 length: 14 amino acids. V lost 2 bases and J 4 bases, leaving 14 bases between the germline ends. From germline, CDR1 is DFQATT and CDR2 SNEGSKA (reference sequence). The CDR3 nucleotides read TGCAGTGCTAGACCTCGAAGGCTGTCAGAGACCCAGTACTTC. This codes for CSARPRRLSETQYF.

The CDR3 coding sequence is TGCAGTGCTCGGACTAGCTGGGTACTCACAGATACGCAGTATTTT. It yields the protein CSARTSWVLTDTQYF. This sequence joins TRBV20-1 and TRBJ2-3; 8 bases are shared with TRBD2. This CDR3 has 15 amino acids. The V gene end was trimmed by 5 bases and the J gene end by 2 bases; junction bases not matched to a gene: 9. Germline V lookup: CDR1 DFQATT, CDR2 SNEGSKA (reference sequence).

The chain links TRBV24-1 to TRBJ2-5, with D perhaps TRBD2 (6 bases). The CDR3 totals 15 residues. Germline V gives CDR1 KGHDR, CDR2 SFDVKD. V was clipped by 1 base and J by 3 bases, with 11 bases between them. In nucleotides, the CDR3 is TGTGCCACCAGTGATTTTTATAGCGGAAAAGAGACCCAGTACTTC. This sequence encodes CATSDFYSGKETQYF.

There are many counts of this clonotype. The chain is built from TRBV15 and TRBJ2-1; D is undetermined. Between the trimmed V and J ends, which lost 8 bases and 4 bases, there was a span of 9 bases. The CDR3 is made up of 12 amino acids. Germline V CDR1 and CDR2: LNHNV, YYDKDF (reference sequence). In nucleotides, the CDR3 is TGTGCCACCGCGGCACTTTACAATGAGCAGTTCTTC. This gives the protein CATAALYNEQFF.

As regards this clonotype: Since a much larger clone is just one base distant, this may be a read error. The chain employs TRBV5-1 and TRBJ2-5, with 7 bases lining up with TRBD1. The CDR3 runs to 14 residues. Germline values: CDR1 SGHRS, CDR2 YFSETQ. CDR3 in amino acids: CASSFRDRQESQYF. CDR3 DNA sequence: TGCGCCAGCAGCTTCCGGGACAGACAAGAGTCCCAGTACTTC.

V gene TRBV28 combines with J gene TRBJ2-4; no reliable D call. Between the trimmed V and J ends, which lost 5 bases and 0 bases, there was a span of 14 bases. The CDR3 sequence is 16 residues long. Germline V gene data show CDR1 as MDHEN and CDR2 as SYDVKM. For the CDR3, the DNA is TGTGCCAGCAGTGGGGTAGTCCTACTAGCCAAAAACATTCAGTACTTC. Translating it yields CASSGVVLLAKNIQYF.

The genes are TRBV7-3 and TRBJ1-1, with a possible D match to TRBD1 (5 bases). The CDR3 covers 14 residues. The germline gives CDR1 SGHTA, CDR2 FQGTGA. With 2 bases removed from V and 8 bases from J, the gap between germline ends came to 15 bases. In DNA, the CDR3 is TGTGCCAGCAGCTTATTCGGCAGGGAAACCGAAGCTTTCTTT. Residues: CASSLFGRETEAFF.

This clonotype was observed a handful of times. This sequence joins TRBV4-1 and TRBJ1-1, with 9 bases that match TRBD1. This CDR3 has 17 residues. V lost 5 bases to trimming and J lost 0 bases; unmatched junction nucleotides: 10. Germline CDR1 reads MGHRA; CDR2 reads YSYEKL. The CDR3 region has the DNA TGCGCCAGCAGCACCCGTGGGACAGGGATCGTGAACACTGAAGCTTTCTTT. It encodes CASSTRGTGIVNTEAFF.

This clonotype was picked up many times. This sequence joins TRBV5-1 and TRBJ1-5; D call uncertain. The germline V gene encodes CDR1 SGHRS and CDR2 YFSETQ. CDR3 length equals 13 residues. Trimming left V 7 bases short and J 0 bases short, with 8 bases between. Here the CDR3 reads CASARYSNQPQHF. The CDR3 DNA reads TGCGCCAGCGCACGGTATAGCAATCAGCCCCAGCATTTT.

This clonotype occurred a few times. This chain joins TRBV7-8 and TRBJ2-5, with D perhaps TRBD1 (6 bases). The CDR3 length is 14 residues. V was shortened by 5 bases and J by 4 bases, with 14 bases between the two germline ends. The V gene's germline CDR1 is SGHVS and CDR2 FQNEAQ. The CDR3 protein is CASSQSRGRETQYF. CDR3 coding DNA: TGTGCCAGCAGCCAGAGCAGGGGTAGAGAGACCCAGTACTTC.

This clonotype occurred a few times. This chain uses TRBV6-1 with TRBJ2-7; D call uncertain. This CDR3 contains 11 residues. CDR1 and CDR2 from the germline V gene are MNHNS and SASEGT. Trimming left V 7 bases short and J 3 bases short, with 7 bases between. The CDR3 region has the DNA TGTGCCAGCAAACAGAACTACGAGCAGTACGTC. Translating gives CASKQNYEQYV.

This clonotype was observed a few times. The J gene is TRBJ2-5, the V gene TRBV4-3; 12 bases fit TRBD2. The ends lost 3 bases at V and 1 base at J; junction bases unmatched: 15. The germline V gene has CDR1 LGHNA and CDR2 YSLEER. This CDR3 comprises 20 residues. This CDR3 reads CASSQDRLAGEYRSQETQYF. The CDR3 nucleotides are TGCGCCAGCAGCCAGGATAGACTAGCGGGAGAGTATAGAAGCCAAGAGACCCAGTACTTC.

This clonotype occurred a few times. The rearrangement uses TRBV11-1 and TRBJ1-4, with D perhaps TRBD1 (5 bases). This CDR3 has 19 amino acids. V lost 1 base, J lost 0 bases, and 18 bases lay in between. CDR1 and CDR2 (germline): SGHAT, FQDESV (reference sequence). DNA of the CDR3: TGTGCCAGCAGCTTAGGGACACCCTTTCTCAAAGCAACTAATGAAAAACTGTTTTTT. This sequence encodes CASSLGTPFLKATNEKLFF.

This clonotype was picked up a small number of times. This rearrangement joins TRBV7-9 to TRBJ2-7; weak D call: TRBD1 (5 bases). CDR1 and CDR2 (germline): SEHNR, FQNEAQ (reference sequence). Trimming shortened V by 4 bases and J by 3 bases, and 13 bases separated the two germline ends. CDR3 size: 14 residues. Here the CDR3 reads CASSSTAKFYEQYF. Written as DNA, the CDR3 is TGTGCCAGCAGCTCGACAGCGAAGTTCTACGAGCAGTACTTC.

The chain carries TRBV7-9 and TRBJ2-1; 10 bases map to TRBD2. The CDR3 runs 17 residues. Germline trimming cut 5 bases from V and 4 bases from J; bases unmatched to any gene: 11. CDR1 is SEHNR, CDR2 FQNEAQ, per germline (reference sequence). The CDR3 here is CASSPHFLTSGYNEQFF. The CDR3 coding sequence is TGTGCCAGCAGCCCCCACTTCTTGACTAGCGGGTACAATGAGCAGTTCTTC.

There are many counts of this clonotype. The V and J genes are TRBV19 and TRBJ2-7; D perhaps matches TRBD2 (5 bases). The CDR3 has 14 residues. V gave up 2 bases and J gave up 1 base, with 9 bases separating them. Germline loops: CDR1 LNHDA, CDR2 SQIVND (reference sequence). The CDR3 spells CASSIFRGSYEQYF. The DNA of the CDR3 is TGTGCCAGTAGTATATTTCGGGGATCCTACGAGCAGTACTTC.

The rearrangement links TRBV12-3 or TRBV12-4 to TRBJ1-1; D not certain. The CDR3 is made up of 11 amino acids. V was pared by 4 bases and J by 4 bases, with 4 bases between. CDR3 loop: CASSSRTEAFF. Here the CDR3 DNA reads TGTGCCAGCAGTTCTCGCACTGAAGCTTTCTTT.

The table lists this clonotype with a few counts. The chain recombines TRBV3-1 with TRBJ2-2; tentatively, D is TRBD2 (5 bases). Between the trimmed V and J ends, which lost 6 bases and 6 bases, there was a span of 14 bases. The CDR3 runs 14 residues. The germline CDR1 and CDR2 sequences are LGHDT and YNNKEL (reference sequence). The CDR3 loop is CASRQRGLAGELFF. The CDR3 DNA reads as TGTGCCAGCAGACAGAGAGGGCTTGCCGGGGAGCTGTTTTTT.

In its sample, this clonotype was seen a few times. The chain links TRBV9 to TRBJ2-2; D is possibly TRBD1 (5 bases). The germline V gene has CDR1 SGDLS and CDR2 YYNGEE. This CDR3 comprises 17 residues. V was shortened by 2 bases and J by 0 bases, with 14 bases between the two germline ends. The DNA for the CDR3 is TGTGCCAGCAGCGTTGGGTTAAAAGGGGCGAACACCGGGGAGCTGTTTTTT. It specifies CASSVGLKGANTGELFF.

The CDR3 nucleotides are TGTGCCAGCACCAAGTTTGGGGGGGTAACGGATGAAAAACTGTTTTTT. Translated: CASTKFGGVTDEKLFF. The rearrangement joins TRBV12-3 or TRBV12-4 to TRBJ1-4; TRBD1 might be the D (5 bases). Trimming pared 7 bases from V and 6 bases from J, leaving 21 bases between. The CDR3 loop spans 16 amino acids.

This clonotype has at least ten counts. The chain has TRBV5-1 and TRBJ1-2; no firm D call. CDR1 and CDR2 (germline): SGHRS, YFSETQ. V was cut by 5 bases and J by 1 base, with 3 bases left in between. There are 11 residues in the CDR3. For the CDR3, the DNA is TGCGCCAGCAGTGATAACTATGGCTACACCTTC. This encodes CASSDNYGYTF.

V and J are TRBV6-5 and TRBJ1-3; tentative D call: TRBD1 (5 bases). The V gene lost 8 bases and the J gene lost 8 bases, with 19 bases spanning the gap. CDR1 is MNHEY, CDR2 SVGAGI, per germline. The CDR3 is 14 amino acids. CDR3 DNA: TGTGCCAGCCGATCCCTGGGGGGTCTTGACACCATATATTTT. It is translated as CASRSLGGLDTIYF.

The chain has TRBV7-3 and TRBJ2-2; D is perhaps TRBD2 (6 bases). The CDR3 consists of 16 residues. Germline V lookup: CDR1 SGHTA, CDR2 FQGTGA. Trimming pared 3 bases from V and 2 bases from J, leaving 13 bases between. The DNA for the CDR3 is TGTGCCAGCAGCTTTTTGGGCGGGGCTAACACCGGGGAGCTGTTTTTT. This encodes CASSFLGGANTGELFF.

The chain employs TRBV12-3 or TRBV12-4 and TRBJ2-4, with D possibly being TRBD1 (6 bases). Between the trimmed V and J ends, which lost 1 base and 3 bases, there was a span of 13 bases. The CDR3 sequence is 16 residues long. This CDR3 reads CASSLDRGLNKNIQYF. Here the CDR3 DNA reads TGTGCCAGCAGTTTAGATAGGGGGTTGAACAAAAACATTCAGTACTTC.

This clonotype appeared many times. The CDR3 protein is CAISPTGVEQYF. The CDR3 DNA reads as TGTGCCATCAGCCCTACAGGGGTCGAGCAGTACTTC. This rearrangement joins TRBV10-3 to TRBJ2-7, with TRBD1 matching 7 bases. Germline-derived CDR1 and CDR2 are ENHRY and SYGVKD. The V segment lost 6 bases and the J segment 6 bases; nucleotides outside the gene matches: 5. The CDR3 totals 12 residues.

A few counts support this clonotype. The chain employs TRBV5-1 and TRBJ2-1, with D perhaps matching TRBD1 (6 bases). This CDR3 is 15 amino acids long. V lost 6 bases to trimming and J lost 9 bases, with 22 bases between them. The germline CDR1 and CDR2 sequences are SGHRS and YFSETQ. The CDR3 reads CASTVSPLRGSEQFF. The DNA for the CDR3 is TGCGCCAGCACCGTGTCCCCCCTCAGGGGATCTGAGCAGTTCTTC.